The rows below give T cell receptor beta chains drawn from one sample of a study of shared clonotypes between healthy human individuals. Only in-frame clones appear in the TCRdb table, and some are missing; sequencing was by immunoSEQ multiplex PCR. The table records 2,500,000 or so clones, under 95% of them present only once. The specimen was naive CD4+ T cells from PBMCs. These receptors originate from a man younger than 35 in good health. Some clones in this sample may be carry-over from other donors' samples. Both conserved end residues are part of each CDR3. D genes are given only for firm matches. The listing skips clone size in some rows; elsewhere it reads once, few, many or a size class.

size: few
V: TRBV9
J: TRBJ1-4
D: NA
DNA: TGTGCCAGCAGCGTAGTGGGAAGTCGGAATGAAAAACTGTTTTTT
CDR3: CASSVVGSRNEKLFF

size: NA
V: TRBV29-1
J: TRBJ2-1
D: TRBD2
DNA: TGCAGCGTTTTTCCAAAACGCCTAGCGGGAGGGTGGAATGAGCAGTTCTTC
CDR3: CSVFPKRLAGGWNEQFF

size: once
V: TRBV6-5
J: TRBJ2-2
D: TRBD1
DNA: TGTGCCAGCAGTTCGGGACAGGGCCTGAACACCGGGGAGCTGTTTTTT
CDR3: CASSSGQGLNTGELFF

size: NA
V: TRBV7-2
J: TRBJ2-6
D: NA
DNA: TGTGCCAGCAGCCCGAATAGTCGTTCTGGGGCCAACGTCCTGACTTTC
CDR3: CASSPNSRSGANVLTF

size: NA
V: TRBV30
J: TRBJ1-3
D: NA
DNA: TGTGCCTGGAGATCCCCCGGGGTGATGACCATATATTTT
CDR3: CAWRSPGVMTIYF

size: once
V: TRBV7-3
J: TRBJ2-7
D: NA
DNA: TGTGCCAGCAGCTTGGACGGGAAAGGCTACGAGCAGTACTTC
CDR3: CASSLDGKGYEQYF

size: NA
V: TRBV27
J: TRBJ2-5
D: NA
DNA: TGTGCCAGCAGTTTATCGGGACTCCGGGGGCGAGAGACCCAGTACTTC
CDR3: CASSLSGLRGRETQYF

size: NA
V: TRBV11-2
J: TRBJ2-1
D: TRBD2
DNA: TGTGCCAGCAGCTTAGAGGGTAGCGGGCCGTTCTTC
CDR3: CASSLEGSGPFF

size: NA
V: TRBV4-1
J: TRBJ2-7
D: NA
DNA: TGCGCCAGCAGCCATCCAAGGGGACCCGCCTACGAGCAGTACTTC
CDR3: CASSHPRGPAYEQYF

size: NA
V: TRBV27
J: TRBJ2-2
D: TRBD1
DNA: TGTGCCAGCAGTTTAGGGGACAGGGGTGCTCTTAGAGGGATCGGGGAGCTGTTTTTT
CDR3: CASSLGDRGALRGIGELFF

size: NA
V: TRBV19
J: TRBJ2-7
D: NA
DNA: TGTGCCAGTAGTATCCTCCCTGACCTAACTGGCGAGCAGTACTTC
CDR3: CASSILPDLTGEQYF